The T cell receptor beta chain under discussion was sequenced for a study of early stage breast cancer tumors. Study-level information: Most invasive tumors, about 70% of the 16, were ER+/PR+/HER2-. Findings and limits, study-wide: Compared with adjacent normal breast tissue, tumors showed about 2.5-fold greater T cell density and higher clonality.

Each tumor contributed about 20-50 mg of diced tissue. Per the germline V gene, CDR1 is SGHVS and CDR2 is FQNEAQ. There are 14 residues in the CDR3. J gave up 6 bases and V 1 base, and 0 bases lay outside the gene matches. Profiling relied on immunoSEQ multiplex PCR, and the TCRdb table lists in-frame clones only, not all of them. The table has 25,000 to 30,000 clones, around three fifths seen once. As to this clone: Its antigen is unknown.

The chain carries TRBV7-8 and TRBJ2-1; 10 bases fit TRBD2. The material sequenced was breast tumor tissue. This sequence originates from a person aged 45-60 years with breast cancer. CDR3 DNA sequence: TGTGCCAGCAGCTTAGGGACTAGCGGCAATGAGCAGTTCTTC. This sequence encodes CASSLGTSGNEQFF.